This TCR beta chain was identified in a study of blood T cell repertoires in COVID-19. Study-level information: PBMCs, B-cell-depleted T cells, or T cells provided the cDNA or gDNA that made up the material.

Grouping used clinical history reported by participants in a survey and questionnaire. Authors' methods: Reference gene primer amplification gave nucleated cell count estimates. Produced via immunoSEQ multiplex PCR; TCRdb's table is partial and in-frame only. V and J calls and clone size are those listed in that table; D and trimming were worked out from the DNA. This repertoire shows 140,000 to 150,000 clones, 87% found once; its top ten account for about 11%. The CDR3 runs to 15 residues. Per the germline V gene, CDR1 is SGHRS and CDR2 is YFSETQ. The V and J ends lost 2 bases and 5 bases respectively, with 16 bases between them.

The source material was PBMCs or T cells enriched from blood (not recorded which). V usage is TRBV5-1 and J usage is TRBJ1-1; a weak D match, TRBD1 (6 bases). The source of this sequence is a man aged 55 to 70 who had recovered from COVID-19. The CDR3 reads CASSLQGPRETEAFF. CDR3 sequence (DNA): TGCGCCAGCAGCTTACAGGGCCCCCGAGAGACTGAAGCTTTCTTT.